These 8 T cell receptor beta chains share one sample of origin, sequenced in a study of T-cell memory formation after mild COVID-19. TCRdb ran MiXCR on the 5' RACE reads and lists one entry per CDR3 protein. The sample shows roughly 190,000 distinct CDR3 sequences, around 17% of them seen only once. Sequenced material: PBMCs or a T cell subset sorted from them (not recorded which). The receptors originated from an adult woman who had mild COVID-19 (a few samples of this study predate the infection). Cell type and time point are not known.

The rearrangement uses TRBV18 and TRBJ2-7; unclear D gene. V gave up 8 bases and J gave up 7 bases, with 6 bases separating them. Germline V CDR1 and CDR2: KGHSH, LQKENI. This CDR3 is 9 amino acids long. The CDR3 DNA reads TGTGCCAGCGGCGCGGAGCAGTACTTC. It is translated as CASGAEQYF.

The table lists this clonotype with a few counts. V and J are TRBV20-1 and TRBJ2-6; unclear D gene. This CDR3 spans 14 amino acids. Germline lookup yields CDR1 DFQATT and CDR2 SNEGSKA (reference sequence). The ends were cut back, 1 base at V and 2 bases at J, with 6 bases in the middle. The CDR3 DNA reads TGCAGTGCTAGAGTTATTCCTGGGGCCAACGTCCTGACTTTC. This codes for CSARVIPGANVLTF.

The J gene is TRBJ2-1, the V gene TRBV24-1; 7 bases map to TRBD2. The CDR3 is 15 residues long. Germline values: CDR1 KGHDR, CDR2 SFDVKD. The J segment lost 12 bases and the V segment lost 4 bases, leaving 14 bases of the junction unmatched. The CDR3 coding sequence is TGTGCCACCAGTGACCTGAAGACTAGCAGCCGGAGGCAGTTCTTC. Amino acid sequence: CATSDLKTSSRRQFF.

J is TRBJ1-2 and V is TRBV12-3 or TRBV12-4; unclear D gene. The ends were cut back, 5 bases at V and 6 bases at J, with 7 bases in the middle. CDR3 size: 11 residues. The CDR3 sequence: CASSRLHGYTF. The DNA of the CDR3 is TGTGCCAGCAGTCGCCTCCATGGCTACACCTTC.

This CDR3 is CASSQAGGVNYEQYF. Written as DNA, the CDR3 is TGTGCCAGCAGCCAAGCGGGCGGGGTAAACTACGAGCAGTACTTC. This sequence joins TRBV4-2 and TRBJ2-7; TRBD2 might be the D (6 bases). There are 15 residues in the CDR3. V shed 1 base and J shed 3 bases, with 13 bases lying between them. Germline V gene lookup returns CDR1 LGHNA and CDR2 YNFKEQ.

This clonotype turned up a few times. The V call is TRBV25-1, the J call TRBJ2-2, with unresolved D. Germline V gene data show CDR1 as MGHDK and CDR2 as SYGVNS. Trimming cost V 6 bases and J 6 bases, with 5 bases left between them. The CDR3 contains 11 residues. The CDR3 loop is CASRIAGELFF. As DNA, the CDR3 is TGTGCCAGCAGGATAGCCGGGGAGCTGTTTTTT.

This clonotype occurred a few times. This chain uses TRBV5-1 with TRBJ2-7; weak D call: TRBD1 (6 bases). The CDR3 length is 14 residues. Germline values: CDR1 SGHRS, CDR2 YFSETQ. The V end was cut by 4 bases, the J end by 12 bases, with 23 bases between. The CDR3: CASSIWTDEGNLYF. The CDR3 DNA reads as TGCGCCAGCAGCATTTGGACAGACGAGGGAAATCTGTACTTC.

The genes are TRBV24-1 and TRBJ2-7; 10 nucleotides line up with TRBD1. V shed 9 bases, J shed 7 bases, and the junction held 8 bases outside the gene matches. There are 13 residues in the CDR3. The V gene's germline CDR1 is KGHDR and CDR2 SFDVKD. The CDR3 sequence is CATAETGGWEQYF. The DNA for the CDR3 is TGTGCCACCGCCGAGACAGGGGGCTGGGAGCAGTACTTC.